This T cell receptor beta chain was recovered during a study of low-dose radiotherapy and immunotherapy resistance in tumors. Study as a whole: Patients were given intravenous nivolumab 240 mg every two weeks plus ipilimumab 1 mg/kg every six weeks. On a schedule of every two weeks, intravenous cyclophosphamide at a dose of 200 mg/m2 was delivered one day before each radiation and immunotherapy administration. Patients were on oral aspirin 300 mg taken daily for four cycles from cycle 1 day 1.

Germline CDR1 reads MGHRA; CDR2 reads YSYEKL. This CDR3 comprises 16 residues. The ends lost 3 bases at V and 0 bases at J; junction bases unmatched: 5. With TRAV- and TRBV-specific primers, first-strand cDNA was made, covering the alpha and beta chains. The authors ran 15 to 20 PCR cycles to amplify TCRs with a constant-region primer and V-primer adapter. The mRNA that was isolated underwent amplification by in vitro transcription. TCRdb re-called the reads with MiXCR, one entry per CDR3 protein. Among about 18,000 distinct CDR3 sequences, approximately 70% were seen once, and the ten largest hold under 6.5%.

The TCR sequence derives from a human donor with advanced metastatic prostate, ovarian, gallbladder or colorectal cancer (not recorded which). This table probably holds off-target reads from a library built for another chain. The genes are TRBV4-1 and TRBJ1-1; 9 nucleotides line up with TRBD1. CDR3 protein: CASSQAQGALNTEAFF. The CDR3 coding sequence is TGCGCCAGCAGCCAGGCACAGGGGGCCCTGAACACTGAAGCTTTCTTT.